The next 28 T cell receptor beta chains were all read from a single sample in a study of blood T cell repertoires in COVID-19. The data were produced by immunoSEQ multiplex PCR, yet TCRdb's version contains in-frame clones alone and is incomplete. The repertoire has approximately 150,000 clones, under 90% of them found once; the top ten carry about 8%. Sequenced input: PBMCs or T cells enriched from blood (not recorded which). The receptors originated from a woman between 50 and 59 years old who had recovered from COVID-19.

The rearrangement joins TRBV29-1 to TRBJ1-1; no definite D call. Trimming pared 5 bases from V and 7 bases from J, leaving 14 bases between. This CDR3 has 12 residues. The V gene's germline CDR1 is SQVTM and CDR2 ANQGSEA. CDR3 region: CSVSGILIEAFF. The CDR3, as DNA: TGCAGCGTTTCCGGGATCCTTATTGAAGCTTTCTTT.

The chain joins TRBV19 to TRBJ1-5, with a possible D match to TRBD1 (6 bases). Deletions cut 10 bases from V and 0 bases from J, with 16 bases between. CDR3 size: 15 residues. Germline assignment: CDR1 LNHDA and CDR2 SQIVND (reference sequence). The CDR3 here is CATSATGNSNQPQHF. The DNA of the CDR3 is TGTGCCACTTCAGCGACAGGAAATAGCAATCAGCCCCAGCATTTT.

The gene calls are TRBV6-2 or TRBV6-3 and TRBJ2-2; a possible D gene is TRBD2 (6 bases). The CDR3 is made up of 16 amino acids. Trimming took 7 bases from V and 0 from J, leaving 15 bases between them. The germline V gene has CDR1 MNHEY and CDR2 SVGEGT. Here the CDR3 reads CASIPWRGTNTGELFF. The CDR3 DNA is TGTGCCAGCATCCCATGGCGGGGAACGAACACCGGGGAGCTGTTTTTT.

The chain employs TRBV5-6 and TRBJ2-1, with 7 bases fitting TRBD2. Germline CDR1 and CDR2: SGHDT and YYEEEE. Unmatched junction bases numbered 7, after V lost 4 bases and J lost 12 bases. CDR3 size: 12 residues. CDR3 sequence: CASSPGLEGQFF. Here the CDR3 DNA reads TGTGCCAGCAGCCCCGGACTAGAAGGGCAGTTCTTC.

V is TRBV18 and J is TRBJ2-1; the D gene is possibly TRBD2 (6 bases). Germline CDR1 reads KGHSH; CDR2 reads LQKENI. The V and J ends lost 2 bases and 0 bases respectively, with 8 bases between them. The CDR3 is made up of 15 amino acids. The CDR3 loop is CASSPGGNSYNEQFF. CDR3 in DNA: TGTGCCAGCTCACCAGGGGGGAACTCCTACAATGAGCAGTTCTTC.

The V call is TRBV7-9, the J call TRBJ2-6, with 8 bases fitting TRBD1. The germline V gene has CDR1 SEHNR and CDR2 FQNEAQ (reference sequence). After removal of 8 bases from V and 1 base from J, the junction contained 4 bases not matched to a gene. This CDR3 region has 15 residues. The CDR3 spells CASPRTGSGANVLTF. The CDR3 DNA follows: TGTGCCAGCCCGCGGACAGGGTCTGGGGCCAACGTCCTGACTTTC.

CDR3 residues: CASSLESVNSPLHF. The CDR3 nucleotides are TGTGCCAGCAGCTTAGAATCGGTTAATTCACCCCTCCACTTT. The V and J genes are TRBV7-9 and TRBJ1-6; D remains unclear. CDR1 and CDR2 (germline): SEHNR, FQNEAQ (reference sequence). The CDR3 runs to 14 residues. V gave up 1 base and J gave up 6 bases, with 7 bases separating them.

The CDR3 sequence is CSVGGVGGFEDTQYF. CDR3 nucleotide sequence: TGCAGCGTTGGGGGTGTAGGGGGATTTGAAGATACGCAGTATTTT. This sequence joins TRBV29-1 and TRBJ2-3; maybe TRBD1 (6 bases). The ends were cut back, 4 bases at V and 5 bases at J, with 19 bases in the middle. This CDR3 has 15 residues. Germline CDR1 SQVTM, CDR2 ANQGSEA.

This clone came up a few times. The chain has TRBV28 and TRBJ1-5, with TRBD1 as a possible D gene (5 bases). The CDR3 loop spans 15 amino acids. Trimming took off 7 bases at V and 0 bases at J, with 13 bases between the two ends. From germline, CDR1 is MDHEN and CDR2 SYDVKM. The CDR3 bases are TGTGCCAGCACTACGCGGCAGGGTAGCAATCAGCCCCAGCATTTT. This sequence encodes CASTTRQGSNQPQHF.

The rearrangement uses TRBV28 and TRBJ2-3; no firm D call. Trimming stripped 3 bases from V and 4 bases from J, with 14 bases between. The CDR3 contains 15 residues. CDR1 is MDHEN and CDR2 is SYDVKM in the germline V gene. The CDR3 region is CASSFLPGWADTQYF. The CDR3 DNA sequence: TGTGCCAGCAGTTTCCTCCCAGGCTGGGCAGATACGCAGTATTTT.

This clone was picked up a small number of times. One end of the junction varies from germline; a read error may be responsible. This chain connects TRBV7-7 to TRBJ1-4, with 9 bases aligning to TRBD1. The CDR3 totals 14 residues. The germline V gene encodes CDR1 SSHAT and CDR2 FNYEAQ (reference sequence). CDR3 sequence: CASSAGTGIEKLFF. DNA for the CDR3: TGTGCTAGCAGCGCCGGGACAGGGATTGAAAAACTGTTTTTT.

This chain uses TRBV7-9 with TRBJ2-3, with TRBD2 identical over 8 bases. Germline CDR1 SEHNR, CDR2 FQNEAQ (reference sequence). The CDR3 has 15 residues. Germline trimming cut 5 bases from V and 0 bases from J; bases unmatched to any gene: 4. The CDR3 DNA sequence: TGTGCCAGCAGCACCCAGCGGGGGAGCACAGATACGCAGTATTTT. Amino acid sequence: CASSTQRGSTDTQYF.

V usage is TRBV12-3 or TRBV12-4 and J usage is TRBJ2-3; D might be TRBD1 (6 bases). This CDR3 is built from 11 residues. V was shortened by 7 bases and J by 6 bases, with 8 bases between the two germline ends. DNA for the CDR3: TGTGCCAGCATGGGGGCGGATACGCAGTATTTT. Its translation: CASMGADTQYF.

This CDR3 reads CASGRDRNYEQYF. In DNA form, the CDR3 reads TGTGCCAGCGGCCGGGACAGAAACTACGAGCAGTACTTC. This rearrangement joins TRBV6-5 to TRBJ2-7; 7 nucleotides agree with TRBD1. Germline trimming cut 8 bases from V and 3 bases from J; bases unmatched to any gene: 7. CDR1 and CDR2 from the germline V gene are MNHEY and SVGAGI. The length of the CDR3 is 13 residues.

V is TRBV15 and J is TRBJ2-7, with 7 nucleotides matching TRBD2. Unmatched junction bases numbered 7, after V lost 0 bases and J lost 8 bases. Per the germline V gene, CDR1 is LNHNV and CDR2 is YYDKDF (reference sequence). CDR3 size: 14 residues. The chain's CDR3 is CATSRDRTRVKQYF. CDR3 DNA: TGTGCCACCAGCAGAGATAGGACTAGGGTCAAGCAGTACTTC.

This chain links TRBV10-3 with TRBJ1-1, with D unclear. This CDR3 has 13 amino acids. The V gene lost 6 bases and the J gene lost 1 base, with 9 bases spanning the gap. The germline CDR1 and CDR2 sequences are ENHRY and SYGVKD. The CDR3 coding sequence is TGTGCCATCAGGGGCGACACGAACACTGAAGCTTTCTTT. It encodes CAIRGDTNTEAFF.

The V gene is TRBV2, the J gene TRBJ2-1; D gene ambiguous. Trimming left V 11 bases short and J 7 bases short, with 6 bases between. Germline V lookup: CDR1 SNHLY, CDR2 FYNNEI. This CDR3 spans 9 amino acids. CDR3 DNA sequence: TGTGCCGTCCGTAATGAGCAGTTCTTC. It is translated as CAVRNEQFF.

V usage is TRBV6-4 and J usage is TRBJ2-1; the match to TRBD1 covers 9 bases. The CDR3 totals 16 residues. Germline V gene sequence: CDR1 MRHNA, CDR2 SNTAGT. Germline trimming cut 8 bases from V and 3 bases from J; bases unmatched to any gene: 11. The CDR3 here is CASSLGQGAYYNEQFF. The CDR3 DNA sequence: TGTGCCAGCTCTCTGGGACAGGGAGCCTACTACAATGAGCAGTTCTTC.

The rearrangement links TRBV6-2 or TRBV6-3 to TRBJ2-7, with 8 bases fitting TRBD2. The V segment lost 2 bases and the J segment 2 bases; nucleotides outside the gene matches: 14. Germline V gene lookup returns CDR1 MNHEY and CDR2 SVGEGT. The CDR3 runs 18 residues. For the CDR3, the DNA is TGTGCCAGCAGTTACGAAGCGGGGGATAGTCGGGACCCCTACGAGCAGTACTTC. Translation: CASSYEAGDSRDPYEQYF.

The rearrangement uses TRBV6-1 and TRBJ2-3; 9 bases line up with TRBD2. Germline V gene sequence: CDR1 MNHNS, CDR2 SASEGT. Losses at the gene ends were 2 bases for V and 10 bases for J; bases not matched to a gene: 7. The CDR3 is 14 residues long. DNA of the CDR3: TGTGCCAGCAGTGAAAGGAGGGCGGGAGGGGCGCAGTATTTT. The encoded protein is CASSERRAGGAQYF.

The chain uses TRBV24-1 and TRBJ2-1, with a possible D match to TRBD1 (6 bases). Trimming took 3 bases from V and 8 from J, leaving 16 bases between them. The CDR3 runs 15 residues. Per the germline V gene, CDR1 is KGHDR and CDR2 is SFDVKD. In DNA, the CDR3 is TGTGCCACCAGTGATACAGGGTCCCCGAGGGATGAGCAGTTCTTC. Translated, it gives CATSDTGSPRDEQFF.

V gene TRBV27 combines with J gene TRBJ2-3, with a tentative D call TRBD2 (6 bases). CDR3 size: 14 residues. The V end lost 4 bases, the J end lost 1 base, and 9 bases lay between the germline ends. Germline loops: CDR1 MNHEY, CDR2 SMNVEV (reference sequence). CDR3 loop: CASSSRLGTDTQYF. In DNA, the CDR3 is TGTGCCAGCAGTTCCAGACTAGGCACAGATACGCAGTATTTT.

The chain has TRBV5-1 and TRBJ1-2, with D tentatively TRBD1 (5 bases). Germline CDR1 SGHRS, CDR2 YFSETQ. The V and J ends lost 1 base and 6 bases respectively, with 7 bases between them. This CDR3 comprises 12 residues. The CDR3 DNA reads TGCGCCAGCAGCTTGTCAGGGAATGGCTACACCTTC. Protein product: CASSLSGNGYTF. The complete variable domain, with remaining parts taken from reference TRBV5-1 and TRBJ1-2, reads KAGVTQTPRYLIKTRGQQVTLSCSPISGHRSVSWYQQTPGQGLQFLFEYFSETQRNKGNFPGRFSGRQFSNSRSEMNVSTLELGDSALYLCASSLSGNGYTFGSGTRLTVV.

The V and J genes are TRBV28 and TRBJ1-1; a weak D match, TRBD1 (6 bases). Germline lookup yields CDR1 MDHEN and CDR2 SYDVKM. CDR3 size: 18 residues. Trimming cost V 7 bases and J 1 base, with 25 bases left between them. CDR3 residues: CASTSGPPRGLGNTEAFF. Here the CDR3 DNA reads TGTGCCAGCACTTCAGGGCCCCCCAGGGGACTAGGGAACACTGAAGCTTTCTTT.

This clone was counted a single time. CDR3 DNA sequence: TGTGCCAGCAGCCAAGTAGTTTCGACCGGGGAGCTGTTTTTT. Its protein product is CASSQVVSTGELFF. The rearrangement joins TRBV3-1 (or the pseudogene TRBV3-2) to TRBJ2-2, with D unclear. V shed 1 base and J shed 5 bases, with 8 bases lying between them. This CDR3 contains 14 residues. Germline assignment: CDR1 LGHDT and CDR2 YNNKEL (reference sequence).

The CDR3 sequence: CASRDRVRSGANVLTF. CDR3 in DNA: TGTGCCAGCCGGGACAGGGTAAGATCTGGGGCCAACGTCCTGACTTTC. The V gene is TRBV19, the J gene TRBJ2-6, with TRBD1 matching over 9 bases. The germline V gene has CDR1 LNHDA and CDR2 SQIVND (reference sequence). With V trimmed by 9 bases and J by 1 base, 7 bases remained unmatched. This CDR3 is built from 16 residues.

The chain joins TRBV7-9 to TRBJ1-6, with D possibly being TRBD1 (6 bases). Germline CDR1 SEHNR, CDR2 FQNEAQ (reference sequence). The length of the CDR3 is 17 residues. V lost 5 bases to trimming and J lost 0 bases, with 14 bases between them. The CDR3 DNA is TGTGCCAGCAGCCTTGGACAGCTGAGCTCCTATAATTCACCCCTCCACTTT. Translating it yields CASSLGQLSSYNSPLHF. The full variable domain, in which reference TRBV7-9 and TRBJ1-6 provide the parts outside the CDR3, is DTGVSQNPRHKITKRGQNVTFRCDPISEHNRLYWYRQTLGQGPEFLTYFQNEAQLEKSRLLSDRFSAERPKGSFSTLEIQRTEQGDSAMYLCASSLGQLSSYNSPLHFGNGTRLTVT.

V and J are TRBV4-3 and TRBJ1-2; 8 nucleotides line up with TRBD1. CDR3 size: 14 residues. Germline CDR1 reads LGHNA; CDR2 reads YSLEER. With 1 base clipped from V and 7 bases from J, the junction kept 5 bases outside the gene matches. CDR3 nucleotides: TGCGCCAGCAGCCAAGCGCACAGGGGGACTGGCTACACCTTC. Amino acids: CASSQAHRGTGYTF.